A selection of T cell receptor beta chains follows, all from one sample in a study of shared clonotypes between healthy human individuals. Produced via immunoSEQ multiplex PCR; TCRdb's table is partial and in-frame only. The sample includes under 700,000 clones, 85% to 95% seen only once; the top ten take 0.095% to 0.14%. Source material: naive CD8+ T cells sorted from blood. The receptors were sampled from a woman in her thirties in good health. Both conserved end residues are part of each CDR3. Fields, in order: CDR3 length, J gene, V gene, CDR3 protein.

>13|TRBJ2-7|TRBV5-6
CASSLDQFYEQYF
>19|TRBJ2-3|TRBV4-1
CASSQRRGPAGESGDTQYF
>14|TRBJ2-2|TRBV6-6
CASLEREVPGELFF
>16|TRBJ1-1|TRBV6-1
CASSAPGSVTNTEAFF
>16|TRBJ2-6|TRBV27
CASSGTGLSGANVLTF
>15|TRBJ2-2|TRBV13
CASSLLAGDTGELFF
>13|TRBJ2-1|TRBV25-1
CASTIDSYNEQFF
>13|TRBJ2-7|TRBV19
CASSGTPGREQYF
>15|TRBJ2-7|TRBV5-6
CASSGESGASYEQYF
>14|TRBJ2-7|TRBV5-4
CASSNQGSGYEQYF
>16|TRBJ2-7|TRBV5-4
CASSLGGSFSYYEQYF
>15|TRBJ2-3|TRBV29-1
CSVESGGRGTDTQYF
>12|TRBJ2-7|TRBV7-9
CASRLADYEQYF
>16|TRBJ2-7|TRBV7-8
CASSLSHGEGSYEQYF
>17|TRBJ2-3|TRBV19
CASSIEGRGSFSDTQYF
>17|TRBJ2-5|TRBV13
CASSFKGALRGAETQYF
>14|TRBJ2-3|TRBV6-5
CASSGQWDTDTQYF
>15|TRBJ2-7|TRBV29-1
CSVERTDRRSYEQYF
>16|TRBJ2-3|TRBV2
CASSEEGYMRADTQYF
>13|TRBJ2-1|TRBV27
CASSLSSYNEQFF
>14|TRBJ1-1|TRBV19
CASSMNSAGTEAFF
>13|TRBJ2-7|TRBV27
CASSFSSGYEQYF
>13|TRBJ1-5|TRBV19
CASVGSYNQPQHF
>13|TRBJ1-1|TRBV27
CASSLLGGPEAFF
>14|TRBJ1-5|TRBV27
CASSLTGSNQPQHF
>15|TRBJ1-1|TRBV4-2
CASSQSGTGGTEAFF
>14|TRBJ2-7|TRBV27
CASGIAGESYEQYF
>18|TRBJ1-1|TRBV2
CASSDLPGAKPENTEAFF
>16|TRBJ2-6|TRBV13
CASSLGTASGANVLTF
>11|TRBJ2-1|TRBV7-9
CASSLLYEQFF
>13|TRBJ2-7|TRBV10-2
CASSGSAHYEQYF
>14|TRBJ2-7|TRBV27
CASSLDRGTTEQYF
>14|TRBJ1-5|TRBV28
CASSFGRGHQPQHF
>13|TRBJ1-2|TRBV14
CASSLGGGGGYTF
>14|TRBJ1-1|TRBV25-1
CASSELGMNTEAFF
>15|TRBJ1-2|TRBV28
CASPDPLGGGVGYTF
>15|-|TRBV5-1
CASSFNRAVYYEQYF
>15|TRBJ1-4|TRBV5-6
CASSLAGSLNEKLFF
>12|TRBJ1-4|TRBV27
CASSSTGEKLFF
>14|TRBJ2-7|TRBV11-2
CASSLDRTGREQYF
>15|TRBJ2-7|TRBV11-3
CASSFSWTDLYEQYF
>14|TRBJ2-7|TRBV27
CASSWTSGSHEQYF
>11|TRBJ2-2|TRBV10-1
CASSDIGELFF
>14|TRBJ2-6|TRBV5-6
CASSTGSGANVLTF
>16|TRBJ2-3|TRBV4-1
CASSLLIGGVTDTQYF
>12|TRBJ1-2|TRBV7-2
CASSSRAMGYTF
>12|TRBJ2-7|TRBV4-2
CASSLVAGEQYF
>14|TRBJ2-7|TRBV2
CASSGLSGVGEQYF
>14|TRBJ2-7|TRBV6-5
CASSYSGSSYEQYF